This T cell receptor (beta chain) was sequenced for a study of blood T cells in healthy people across ages. Broader study findings: With naive T cell percentage, TCR beta diversity showed a strong correlation.

It was with a sample-barcoded 5' primer and a J-beta primer mix that a second PCR of about 6 to 12 cycles was run. Each of the samples gave a minimum of 3 million paired-end reads that contained CDR3. TCRdb ran MiXCR on the 5' RACE reads and lists one entry per CDR3 protein. Among 1.4 million to 1.5 million distinct CDR3 sequences listed, roughly 45% were seen once. After removal of 2 bases from V and 6 bases from J, the junction contained 14 bases not matched to a gene. There are 18 residues in the CDR3. Germline CDR1 MDHEN, CDR2 SYDVKM. Per sample, a minimum of 6 million PBMCs were isolated. Total RNA was extracted at no less than 6 micrograms per sample. Only a few counts were recorded for this clonotype. Antigen specificity is unknown.

Source material: blood. V usage is TRBV28 and J usage is TRBJ2-3; 10 nucleotides line up with TRBD2. This receptor was taken from a woman between 18 and 29 years old in good health. The CDR3 spells CASSLAAGGPMKVDTQYF. The CDR3 bases are TGTGCCAGCAGTTTAGCAGCGGGGGGGCCAATGAAAGTGGATACGCAGTATTTT.